This T cell receptor beta chain was retrieved from a study of vaccination and CD4 T cells after COVID-19. Study as a whole: The authors used overlapping spike peptides from SARS-CoV-2, HCoV-NL63, HCoV-OC43 and HCoV-229E to stimulate cells.

As regards this clonotype: Antigen unknown.

Treatment: roughly 11-day PBMC culture with coronavirus spike peptide pools or control peptides (ViraFEST assay). The CDR3 contains 16 residues. V lost 2 bases and J lost 0; bases outside the gene matches: 4. The V gene's germline CDR1 is MDHEN and CDR2 SYDVKM. With the Oncomine TCR Beta short-read assay, DNA from cultured CD4+ T cells was sequenced. TCRdb re-analysed the PCR reads in MiXCR, keeping a single row per CDR3 protein. The sample holds 9,500 to 15,000 distinct CDR3 sequences, roughly 69% seen once. The clonotype originates from a human donor who had recovered from COVID-19. J is TRBJ2-1 and V is TRBV28, with 7 bases fitting TRBD2. Sequencing used CD4+ T cells from blood, cultured in vitro, obtained before SARS-CoV-2 vaccination. CDR3 DNA sequence: TGTGCCAGCAGTTTAGGGGGAGGGAGCTCCTACAATGAGCAGTTCTTC. Its protein product is CASSLGGGSSYNEQFF. Together with reference TRBV28 and TRBJ2-1, the CDR3 gives the full variable domain: DVKVTQSSRYLVKRTGEKVFLECVQDMDHENMFWYRQDPGLGLRLIYFSYDVKMKEKGDIPEGYSVSREKKERFSLILESASTNQTSMYLCASSLGGGSSYNEQFFGPGTRLTVL.